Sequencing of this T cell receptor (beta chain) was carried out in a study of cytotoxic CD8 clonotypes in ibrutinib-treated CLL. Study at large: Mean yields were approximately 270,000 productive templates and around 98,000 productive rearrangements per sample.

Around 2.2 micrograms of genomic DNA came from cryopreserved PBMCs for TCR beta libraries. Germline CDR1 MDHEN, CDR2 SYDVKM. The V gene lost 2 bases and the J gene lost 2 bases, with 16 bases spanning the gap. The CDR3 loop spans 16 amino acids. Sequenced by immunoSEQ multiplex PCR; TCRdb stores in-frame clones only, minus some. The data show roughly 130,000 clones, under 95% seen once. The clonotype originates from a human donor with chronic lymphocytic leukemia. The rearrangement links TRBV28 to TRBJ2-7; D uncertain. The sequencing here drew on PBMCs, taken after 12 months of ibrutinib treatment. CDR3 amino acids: CASSLGVRQTPYEQYF. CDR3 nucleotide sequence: TGTGCCAGCAGTTTAGGGGTGAGACAAACTCCCTACGAGCAGTACTTC.